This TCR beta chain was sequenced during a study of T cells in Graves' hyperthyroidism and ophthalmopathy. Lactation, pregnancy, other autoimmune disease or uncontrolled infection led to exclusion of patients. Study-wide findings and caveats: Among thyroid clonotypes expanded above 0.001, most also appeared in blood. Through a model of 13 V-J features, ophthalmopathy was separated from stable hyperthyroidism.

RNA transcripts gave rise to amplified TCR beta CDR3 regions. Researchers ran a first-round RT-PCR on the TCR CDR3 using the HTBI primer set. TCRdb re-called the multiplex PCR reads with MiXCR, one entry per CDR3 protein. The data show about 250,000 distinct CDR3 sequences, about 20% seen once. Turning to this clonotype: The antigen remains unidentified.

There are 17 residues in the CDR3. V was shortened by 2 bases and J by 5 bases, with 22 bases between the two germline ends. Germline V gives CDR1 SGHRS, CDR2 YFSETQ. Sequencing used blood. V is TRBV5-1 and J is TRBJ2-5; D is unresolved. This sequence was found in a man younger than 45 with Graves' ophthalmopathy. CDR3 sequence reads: CASSFLGPSDPDETQYF. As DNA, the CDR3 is TGCGCCAGCAGCTTCCTAGGACCGTCTGACCCTGACGAGACCCAGTACTTC.